Listed below are T cell receptor beta chains from one sample, sequenced in a study of cytotoxic CD8 clonotypes in ibrutinib-treated CLL. The assay was immunoSEQ multiplex PCR, and TCRdb's table has in-frame clones only and misses some. The table has approximately 47,000 clones, roughly three fifths seen once. This material consisted of PBMCs, taken after 24 months of ibrutinib treatment. Every receptor here comes from a human donor with chronic lymphocytic leukemia. CDR3s include the opening cysteine and the closing phenylalanine or tryptophan. The D gene is left open where the match is weak. Not all rows give a size; the values are once, few, many and, for expanded clones, a class.

V gene	J gene	D gene	clone size	CDR3 DNA	CDR3 protein
TRBV7-8	TRBJ1-3	TRBD1	.	TGTGCCAGCAGCCCCCGGGACAGGGGGCTAATGCTTGGAAACACCATATATTTT	CASSPRDRGLMLGNTIYF
TRBV7-8	TRBJ2-3	.	.	TGTGCCAGCAGCTTAGTCGCAGATACGCAGTATTTT	CASSLVADTQYF
TRBV19	TRBJ1-5	.	few	TGTGCCAGTAGTATGTGGGGGGTGAGGCAGCCCCAGCATTTT	CASSMWGVRQPQHF
TRBV5-4	TRBJ1-2	TRBD1	.	TGTGCCAGCAGCCGACCGACAGGGGATAACTATGGCTACACCTTC	CASSRPTGDNYGYTF
TRBV5-1	TRBJ1-5	.	.	TGCGCCAGCAGCTTGTGGTCCGGTTCGGGTCAGCCCCAGCATTTT	CASSLWSGSGQPQHF
TRBV7-6	TRBJ2-3	.	.	TGTGCCAGCAGCTTACCCGGCACAGATACGCAGTATTTT	CASSLPGTDTQYF
TRBV19	TRBJ1-2	.	.	TGTGCCAGTAGTATAGATGGCAGAGCGTATGGCTACACCTTC	CASSIDGRAYGYTF
TRBV4-1	TRBJ2-3	.	.	TGCGCCAGCAGCCAAGATTACCGGAACACAGATACGCAGTATTTT	CASSQDYRNTDTQYF
TRBV15	TRBJ2-5	.	.	TGTGCCACCAGCAGGGGCGTGGGGGCCCAGTACTTC	CATSRGVGAQYF
TRBV6-1	TRBJ1-6	.	.	TGTGCCACCCACGGCTGGGGGGCCCTCCACTTT	CATHGWGALHF
TRBV5-1	TRBJ1-3	.	.	TGCGCCAGCAGCTTGGGGGCCGCTCCAAAAGGAAACACCATATATTTT	CASSLGAAPKGNTIYF
TRBV5-1	TRBJ2-7	TRBD1	few	TGCGCCAGTCGACCGGGACAGGATCCCTACGAGCAGTACTTC	CASRPGQDPYEQYF
TRBV13	TRBJ1-3	TRBD1	.	TGTGCCAGCAGCTTAGGCCACAGGGGTGGAAACACCATATATTTT	CASSLGHRGGNTIYF
TRBV2	TRBJ1-1	TRBD1	few	TGTGCCAGCGGCCCTCTAACAGGGGTAGGGACTGAAGCTTTCTTT	CASGPLTGVGTEAFF
TRBV19	TRBJ1-4	.	few	TGTGCCAGTAGTATGGACGCAACTAATGAAAAACTGTTTTTT	CASSMDATNEKLFF
TRBV2	TRBJ1-1	.	few	TGTGCCAGCAGTGGAAACAGTGAAGCTTTCTTT	CASSGNSEAFF
TRBV5-4	TRBJ2-7	.	.	TGTGCCAGCAGCTTCGGGCCGATCTACGAGCAGTACTTC	CASSFGPIYEQYF
TRBV5-1	TRBJ1-1	TRBD1	few	TGCGCCAGCAGCACCAAGGGGGCTATGACTGAAGCTTTCTTT	CASSTKGAMTEAFF
TRBV10-3	TRBJ2-3	.	.	TGTGCCGTCGGCCTCACAGATACGCAGTATTTT	CAVGLTDTQYF
TRBV11-2	TRBJ2-3	.	few	TGTGCCAGCAGCTTAGTCGGGGGTTCTGGCACAGATACGCAGTATTTT	CASSLVGGSGTDTQYF
TRBV5-4	TRBJ2-3	TRBD2	.	TGTGCCAGCAGCGTACGGACTAGCTCAGATACGCAGTATTTT	CASSVRTSSDTQYF
TRBV2	TRBJ2-7	TRBD1	medium-sized	TGTGCCAGCGGGGGACAGGCCGAGCAGTACTTC	CASGGQAEQYF
TRBV5-1	TRBJ2-2	.	.	TGCGCCAGCAAGCCTTCTGGCGGGGAGCTGTTTTTT	CASKPSGGELFF
TRBV5-1	TRBJ1-6	.	.	TGCGCCAGCACCGAAGAGTTATTTCGTTCACCCCTCCACTTT	CASTEELFRSPLHF
TRBV5-1	TRBJ1-1	.	.	TGCGCCAGCAGCCCGCAAGGACAGAACACTGAAGCTTTCTTT	CASSPQGQNTEAFF
TRBV2	TRBJ2-7	.	few	TGTGCCAGCAGTGAAGGGGGGTTGAACTACGAGCAGTACTTC	CASSEGGLNYEQYF
TRBV2	TRBJ2-7	.	.	TGTGCCAGCAGGGAAGGAGGGTCTTACTACGAGCAGTACTTC	CASREGGSYYEQYF
TRBV2	TRBJ1-5	.	.	TGTGCCAGCAGTGGCCGACCGGGTACACATAGCAATCAGCCCCAGCATTTT	CASSGRPGTHSNQPQHF
TRBV6-9	TRBJ2-5	.	.	TGTGCCACCACGCAGGGTTTCGGGGCTGGCGAGACCCAGTACTTC	CATTQGFGAGETQYF
TRBV6-1	TRBJ2-7	.	.	TGTGCCAGCACTCTGGCGGGGACAGCGTACGAGCAGTACTTC	CASTLAGTAYEQYF